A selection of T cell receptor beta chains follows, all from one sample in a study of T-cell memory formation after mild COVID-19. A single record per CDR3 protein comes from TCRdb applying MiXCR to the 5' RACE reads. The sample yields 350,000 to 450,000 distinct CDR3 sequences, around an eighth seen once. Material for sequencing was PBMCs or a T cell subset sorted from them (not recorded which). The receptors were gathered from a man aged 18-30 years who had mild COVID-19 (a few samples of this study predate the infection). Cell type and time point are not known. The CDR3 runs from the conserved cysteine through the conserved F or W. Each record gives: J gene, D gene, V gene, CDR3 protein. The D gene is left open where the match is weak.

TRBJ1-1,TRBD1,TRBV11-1,CATGQHMNTEAFF
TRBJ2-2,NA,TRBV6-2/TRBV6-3,CASTPRPASTGELFF
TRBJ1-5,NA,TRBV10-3,CASGPNQPQHF
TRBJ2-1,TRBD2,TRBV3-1,CASSQTGGYNEQFF
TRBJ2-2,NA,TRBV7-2,CASSPDIANTGELFF
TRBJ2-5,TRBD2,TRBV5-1,CASSLDRGGGAGETQYF
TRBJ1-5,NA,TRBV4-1,CASSQRASNQPQHF
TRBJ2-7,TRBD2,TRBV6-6,CASSYQGGSYEQYF
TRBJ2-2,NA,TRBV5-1,CASSLVGTTTGELFF
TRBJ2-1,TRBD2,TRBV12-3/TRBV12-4,CASSSPFGLAVNEQFF
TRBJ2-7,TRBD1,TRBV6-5,CASTPSTGGYEQYF
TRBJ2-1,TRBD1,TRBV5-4,CASSTSDRVFSRSQFF
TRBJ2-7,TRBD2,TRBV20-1,CSARHPLVAGGYEQYF
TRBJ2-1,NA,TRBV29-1,CSVGGDGNYNEQFF
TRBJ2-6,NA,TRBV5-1,CASSTSGDGANVLTF
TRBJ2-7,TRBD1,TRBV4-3,CASSPIDRAGEQYF
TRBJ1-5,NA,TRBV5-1,CASSLSRDQPQHF
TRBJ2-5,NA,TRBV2,CASSAYQETQYF
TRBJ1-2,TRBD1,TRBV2,CASNPDRGANYGYTF
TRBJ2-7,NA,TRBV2,CASRDGVRGYEQYF
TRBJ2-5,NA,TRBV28,CASMLAGREETQYF
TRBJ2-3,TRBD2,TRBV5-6,CASSPSGYTSTDTQYF
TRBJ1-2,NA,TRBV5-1,CASSFSSEYGYTF
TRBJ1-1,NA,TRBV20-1,CSARASLTGLRDTEAFF
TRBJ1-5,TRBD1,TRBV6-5,CASSPRAGGSNQPQHF
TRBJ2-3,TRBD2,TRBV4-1,CASSRWTSGGAADTQYF
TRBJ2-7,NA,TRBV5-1,CASSLRGSSSYEQYF
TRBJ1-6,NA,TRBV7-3,CASAYRGNSPLHF
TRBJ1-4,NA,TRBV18,CASSPSVTNEKLFF
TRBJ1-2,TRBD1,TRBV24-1,CATSDDRTGNYGYTF
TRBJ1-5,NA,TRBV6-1,CASSAYWGQPQHF
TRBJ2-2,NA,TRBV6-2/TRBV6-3,CASWYTGELFF
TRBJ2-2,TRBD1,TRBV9,CASSADRGSLAGELFF
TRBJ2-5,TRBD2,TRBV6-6,CASSYSLAEETQYF
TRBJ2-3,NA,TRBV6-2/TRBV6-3,CASSFRGQSTDTQYF
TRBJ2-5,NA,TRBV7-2,CASSFRGVETQYF
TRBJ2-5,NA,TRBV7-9,CASRRTEETQYF
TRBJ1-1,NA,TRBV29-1,CSVSGAEAFF